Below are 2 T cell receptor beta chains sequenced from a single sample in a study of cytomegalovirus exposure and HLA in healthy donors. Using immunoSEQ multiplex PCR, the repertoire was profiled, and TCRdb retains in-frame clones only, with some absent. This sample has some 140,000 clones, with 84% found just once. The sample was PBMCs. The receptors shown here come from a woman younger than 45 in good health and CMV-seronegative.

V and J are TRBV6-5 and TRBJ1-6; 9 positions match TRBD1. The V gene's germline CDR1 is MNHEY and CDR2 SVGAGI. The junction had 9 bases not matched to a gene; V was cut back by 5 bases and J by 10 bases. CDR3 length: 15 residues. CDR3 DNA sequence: TGTGCCAGCAGTGGGGACAGGGCCTTTCGGTCACCCCTCCACTTT. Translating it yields CASSGDRAFRSPLHF.

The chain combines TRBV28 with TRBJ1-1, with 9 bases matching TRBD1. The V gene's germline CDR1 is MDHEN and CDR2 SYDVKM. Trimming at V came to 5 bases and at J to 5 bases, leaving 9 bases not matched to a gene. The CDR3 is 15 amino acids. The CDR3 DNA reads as TGTGCCAGCAGTGGCTCGGACAGGGGATTAACTGAAGCTTTCTTT. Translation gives CASSGSDRGLTEAFF. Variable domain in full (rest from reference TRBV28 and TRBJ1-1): DVKVTQSSRYLVKRTGEKVFLECVQDMDHENMFWYRQDPGLGLRLIYFSYDVKMKEKGDIPEGYSVSREKKERFSLILESASTNQTSMYLCASSGSDRGLTEAFFGQGTRLTVV.